This is a list of T cell receptor beta chains from one sample in a study of Graves' ophthalmopathy and Graves' hyperthyroidism. A single record per CDR3 protein comes from TCRdb applying MiXCR to the multiplex PCR reads. This table holds 200,000 to 250,000 distinct CDR3 sequences, 25% to 30% found once. The sequencing sample was made of peripheral blood. These receptors originate from a man aged 50-59 years with Graves' ophthalmopathy. Each CDR3 is given with its conserved first and last residue. A D gene is named only where the DNA matches it firmly. For some rows the clone size is stated as once, few or many, or as a class when expanded; others skip it.

abundance | j_gene | v_gene | d_gene | CDR3nt | CDR3aa
few | TRBJ2-7 | TRBV24-1 | . | TGTGCCACCAGTGACAACAGAGACGCCTACGAGCAGTACTTC | CATSDNRDAYEQYF
many | TRBJ2-5 | TRBV25-1 | TRBD2 | TGTGCCAGCAGTGATTCTAGGACTAGCGGGAACCAAGAGACCCAGTACTTC | CASSDSRTSGNQETQYF
many | TRBJ2-6 | TRBV12-5 | TRBD1 | TGTGCTAGTGGTTTGATTGGGGGGACAGGCTCTGGGGCCAACGCCCTGACTTTC | CASGLIGGTGSGANALTF
. | TRBJ2-7 | TRBV6-2/TRBV6-3 | . | TGTGCCAGCAGTTCCTTTCGTAGCTACGAGCAGTACTTC | CASSSFRSYEQYF
many | TRBJ2-2 | TRBV30 | TRBD2 | TGTGCCTGGAGTGTAAGCGGGGCCGGGGAGCTGTTTTTT | CAWSVSGAGELFF
many | TRBJ2-7 | TRBV12-3/TRBV12-4 | . | TGTGCCAGCAGCCAGACTCGCTCCTACGAGCAGTACTTC | CASSQTRSYEQYF
many | TRBJ2-3 | TRBV7-2 | . | TGTGCCAGCAGCCACGCGGATACGCAGTATTTT | CASSHADTQYF
many | TRBJ2-5 | TRBV28 | . | TGTGCCAGCGTCAGGGGAGAGACCCAGTACTTC | CASVRGETQYF
. | TRBJ2-7 | TRBV6-2/TRBV6-3 | TRBD2 | TGTGCCAGCAGTTGGGGACTAGAGGTCGGCGAGCAGTACTTC | CASSWGLEVGEQYF
. | TRBJ2-5 | TRBV28 | TRBD2 | TGTGCCAGCAGTTCGCCAGCGGGAGGTCTCCGAGAGACCCAGTACTTC | CASSSPAGGLRETQYF
few | TRBJ1-2 | TRBV6-4 | TRBD1 | TGTGCCAGCAGTAACCAACTCCGGGACAGGATTCACTATGGCTACACCTTC | CASSNQLRDRIHYGYTF
many | TRBJ1-6 | TRBV6-5 | TRBD1 | TGTGCCAGCACCATGGGACAGGGGTATAATTCACCCCTCCACTTT | CASTMGQGYNSPLHF
. | TRBJ2-5 | TRBV6-5 | . | TGTGCCAGCAGTTACAACGGTTTAGGGCGAGAGACCCAGTACTTC | CASSYNGLGRETQYF
. | TRBJ2-7 | TRBV20-1 | TRBD1 | TGCAGTGCTTGTTATGGGACAGTTGGCGACGAGCAGTACTTC | CSACYGTVGDEQYF
many | TRBJ2-7 | TRBV6-4 | TRBD1 | TGTGCCAGCAGCCCCGTGACAGGGGGCTTTAGCTCCTACGAGCAGTACTTC | CASSPVTGGFSSYEQYF
. | TRBJ1-1 | TRBV7-2 | . | TGTGCCAGCAGCTTAGCGGGGGCCGCACACACTGAAGCTTTCTTT | CASSLAGAAHTEAFF
many | TRBJ1-5 | TRBV27 | . | TGTGCCAGCAGTTTATCGAGCAGGGGTGTTAGCAATCAGCCCCAGCATTTT | CASSLSSRGVSNQPQHF
. | TRBJ1-1 | TRBV6-2/TRBV6-3 | . | TGTGCCAGCAGTTGGCTTCTTGAAGCTTTCTTT | CASSWLLEAFF
. | TRBJ1-2 | TRBV7-9 | . | TGTGCCAGCAGCTTAGGAGGACAGAACTATGGCTACACCTTC | CASSLGGQNYGYTF
many | TRBJ1-5 | TRBV6-5 | . | TGTGCCAGCAGTATTTTACCTAGGGGTAGCAATCAGCCCCAGCATTTT | CASSILPRGSNQPQHF
few | TRBJ1-5 | TRBV29-1 | TRBD1 | TGCAGCGGACGACAGGGGAGCAATCAGCCCCAGCATTTT | CSGRQGSNQPQHF
many | TRBJ1-1 | TRBV30 | . | TGTGCCTGGAGTGTACAAGAGAACACTGAAGCTTTCTTT | CAWSVQENTEAFF
. | TRBJ1-5 | TRBV6-1 | TRBD1 | TGTGCCAGCAGTGGAACGCCGGGACAGGGCAATCAGCCCCAGCATTTT | CASSGTPGQGNQPQHF
. | TRBJ2-4 | TRBV6-5 | TRBD2 | TGTGCCAGCAAAACTAGCGGGAGAAACATTCAGTACTTC | CASKTSGRNIQYF
many | TRBJ2-5 | TRBV30 | TRBD2 | TGTGCCTGGAGTTCCCACCACGGCCGGGAGGGACAAGAGACCCAGTACTTC | CAWSSHHGREGQETQYF
many | TRBJ2-2 | TRBV28 | . | TGTGCCAGCTCAATTAGTCAGGGGCGGACCGGGGAGCTGTTTTTT | CASSISQGRTGELFF
many | TRBJ1-1 | TRBV19 | . | TGTGCCAGTAGTCCCGGTCGCGCTGGGAACACTGAAGCTTTCTTT | CASSPGRAGNTEAFF
many | TRBJ2-4 | TRBV20-1 | . | TGCAGTGCTAGTTTAGGGGCGAGAAACATTCAGTACTTC | CSASLGARNIQYF
many | TRBJ2-7 | TRBV28 | . | TGTGCCAGCAGGAAAGAGTACGAGCAGTACTTC | CASRKEYEQYF
many | TRBJ2-7 | TRBV14 | TRBD2 | TGTGCCAGCAGCCAGGGCGGGAGTGCTGGGCGCGAGCAGTACTTC | CASSQGGSAGREQYF
many | TRBJ1-2 | TRBV7-2 | . | TGTGCCAGCAGCCCGCGCCCGTTTTCTAACTATGGCTACACCTTC | CASSPRPFSNYGYTF
many | TRBJ2-7 | TRBV6-2/TRBV6-3 | . | TGTGCCAGCAGCCCCTTTGGGGGACCCTACGAGCAGTACTTC | CASSPFGGPYEQYF
. | TRBJ2-5 | TRBV11-2 | TRBD2 | TGTGCCAGCAGCTCCGAAGACGGTGGGCCGGGGGGAGAGACCCAGTACTTC | CASSSEDGGPGGETQYF
few | TRBJ2-5 | TRBV10-3 | . | TGTGCCATTCAGGACGTGGGAGAGACCCAGTACTTC | CAIQDVGETQYF
. | TRBJ1-1 | TRBV11-3 | . | TGTGCCAGCAGCCCCAACAGGGATAGCACTGAAGCTTTCTTT | CASSPNRDSTEAFF
. | TRBJ1-6 | TRBV7-2 | . | TGTGCCAGCAGCTTACCCAATTCACCCCTCCACTTT | CASSLPNSPLHF
many | TRBJ2-4 | TRBV6-2/TRBV6-3 | TRBD2 | TGTGCCAGCAGTTACTCGGTCCTAGCGGGAGGAATTCAGTACTTC | CASSYSVLAGGIQYF
many | TRBJ1-1 | TRBV5-1 | . | TGCGCCAGCAGGGGCATCATGAACACTGAAGCTTTCTTT | CASRGIMNTEAFF
once | TRBJ2-5 | TRBV7-3 | . | TGTGCCAGCAGCCCCATCCCCCTGGAGACCCAGTACTTC | CASSPIPLETQYF
many | TRBJ2-7 | TRBV6-5 | TRBD1 | TGTGCCAGCAAAGACAGGGGGCGCGGGGACGAGCAGTACTTC | CASKDRGRGDEQYF
many | TRBJ1-1 | TRBV6-2/TRBV6-3 | . | TGTGCCAGCAATAGCGGGGGCCCTGAAGCTTTCTTT | CASNSGGPEAFF
many | TRBJ2-2 | TRBV7-2 | . | TGTGCCAGCAGCAATAACTTCGTATCCGGGGAGCTGTTTTTT | CASSNNFVSGELFF
. | TRBJ2-5 | TRBV28 | . | TGTGCCAGCAGTTTAAGGTCAGCTATGTACCAAGAGACCCAGTACTTC | CASSLRSAMYQETQYF
many | TRBJ1-5 | TRBV28 | TRBD1 | TGTGCCAGTATTCCGGGACAGGGGTATCAGCCCCAGCATTTT | CASIPGQGYQPQHF
many | TRBJ2-6 | TRBV30 | . | TGTGCCTGGAGTACTGGGGCCAACGTCCTGACTTTC | CAWSTGANVLTF
. | TRBJ1-1 | TRBV12-3/TRBV12-4 | TRBD1 | TGTGCCAGCACCCTACAGGGGGCGGGCACTGAAGCTTTCTTT | CASTLQGAGTEAFF
many | TRBJ2-2 | TRBV19 | . | TGTGCCAGTCGAGTCGTACGCTCGAACACCGGGGAGCTGTTTTTT | CASRVVRSNTGELFF